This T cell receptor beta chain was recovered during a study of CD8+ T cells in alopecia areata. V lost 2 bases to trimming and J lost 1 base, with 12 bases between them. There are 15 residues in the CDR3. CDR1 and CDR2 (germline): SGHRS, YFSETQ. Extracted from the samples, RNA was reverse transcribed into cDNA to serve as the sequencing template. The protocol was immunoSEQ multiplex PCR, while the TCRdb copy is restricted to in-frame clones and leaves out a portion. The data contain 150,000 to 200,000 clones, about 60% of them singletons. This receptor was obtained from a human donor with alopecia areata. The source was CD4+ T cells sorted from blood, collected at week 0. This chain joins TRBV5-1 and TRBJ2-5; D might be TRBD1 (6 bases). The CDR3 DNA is TGCGCCAGCAGCTTACAGACAGGATCCCAAGAGACCCAGTACTTC. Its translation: CASSLQTGSQETQYF.